The 20 T cell receptor beta chains listed next were all sequenced from one sample in a study of blood T cell repertoires in COVID-19. Profiled with immunoSEQ multiplex PCR; TCRdb holds only in-frame clones, not every one. The sample includes roughly 200,000 clones, about 88% of them seen just once. Sequenced: peripheral blood. The receptors were sampled from a woman in her thirties or forties who had recovered from COVID-19.

V is TRBV7-9 and J is TRBJ2-1; TRBD2 aligns across 7 bases. CDR1 and CDR2 from the germline V gene are SEHNR and FQNEAQ (reference sequence). The junction had 14 bases not matched to a gene; V was cut back by 1 base and J by 2 bases. The CDR3 covers 19 residues. The CDR3 sequence is CASSLEDGLTSAPYNEQFF. The CDR3 DNA sequence: TGTGCCAGCAGCTTAGAGGATGGCCTCACTAGCGCCCCCTACAATGAGCAGTTCTTC.

This clone was observed a few times. This chain uses TRBV3-1 (or the pseudogene TRBV3-2) with TRBJ2-5; no clear D. Germline V gene sequence: CDR1 LGHDT, CDR2 YNNKEL (reference sequence). This CDR3 comprises 15 residues. Trimming cost V 1 base and J 5 bases, with 14 bases left between them. The CDR3 loop is CASSQGISGPETQYF. The CDR3 DNA follows: TGTGCCAGCAGCCAAGGGATCTCAGGTCCGGAGACCCAGTACTTC.

The J gene is TRBJ1-1, the V gene TRBV3-1 (or the pseudogene TRBV3-2); 7 nucleotides match TRBD1. The germline gives CDR1 LGHDT, CDR2 YNNKEL (reference sequence). This CDR3 comprises 16 residues. J gave up 1 base and V 2 bases, and 7 bases lay outside the gene matches. This CDR3 reads CASSQRTGVQNTEAFF. CDR3 nucleotide sequence: TGTGCCAGCAGCCAAAGGACAGGAGTTCAGAACACTGAAGCTTTCTTT.

J is TRBJ2-6 and V is TRBV3-1 (or the pseudogene TRBV3-2); the D gene is possibly TRBD1 (6 bases). With 0 bases removed from V and 2 bases from J, the gap between germline ends came to 11 bases. CDR1 and CDR2 (germline): LGHDT, YNNKEL (reference sequence). The CDR3 consists of 17 residues. The CDR3 loop is CASSQEGGRAGANVLTF. CDR3 in DNA: TGTGCCAGCAGCCAAGAAGGGGGTAGGGCTGGGGCCAACGTCCTGACTTTC.

The chain has TRBV5-1 and TRBJ2-1, with TRBD1 matching 11 bases. Germline CDR1 and CDR2: SGHRS and YFSETQ. The CDR3 is made up of 14 amino acids. Trimming cost V 6 bases and J 7 bases; bases outside gene matches: 6. The CDR3 DNA is TGCGCCAGCACAGGACAGGGGGCATCTAATGAGCAGTTCTTC. Translation: CASTGQGASNEQFF.

The CDR3 sequence: CSGSGANYEQYF. CDR3 DNA: TGCAGCGGTAGCGGGGCCAACTACGAGCAGTACTTC. This sequence joins TRBV29-1 and TRBJ2-7; 8 nucleotides agree with TRBD2. The CDR3 sequence is 12 residues long. V dropped 7 bases and J dropped 3; count of bases not matched to a gene: 5. The germline CDR1 and CDR2 sequences are SQVTM and ANQGSEA.

V and J are TRBV30 and TRBJ2-1; 15 nucleotides align to TRBD2. Germline V CDR1 and CDR2: GTSNPN, SVGIG (reference sequence). This CDR3 comprises 14 residues. The V and J ends lost 5 bases and 6 bases, in that order; junction bases with no gene match: 2. The CDR3 protein is CAWGLAGGPNEQFF. The CDR3 DNA reads as TGTGCCTGGGGACTAGCGGGAGGGCCCAATGAGCAGTTCTTC.

The gene calls are TRBV3-1 (or the pseudogene TRBV3-2) and TRBJ2-2, with D perhaps matching TRBD2 (5 bases). The CDR3 length is 18 residues. V gave up 0 bases and J gave up 2 bases, with 16 bases separating them. Germline V lookup: CDR1 LGHDT, CDR2 YNNKEL (reference sequence). The CDR3 coding sequence is TGTGCCAGCAGCCAAGAAGCGCCTCCGGGAAGAAACACCGGGGAGCTGTTTTTT. Its translation is CASSQEAPPGRNTGELFF.

The CDR3 sequence is CASSPQGAPQHF. The CDR3 coding sequence is TGTGCCAGCAGTCCCCAGGGTGCGCCCCAGCATTTT. The chain carries TRBV12-3 or TRBV12-4 and TRBJ1-5, with D maybe TRBD1 (5 bases). The length of the CDR3 is 12 residues. Trimming took off 5 bases at V and 9 bases at J, with 11 bases between the two ends.

CDR3 sequence (DNA): TGTGCCAGTAGCATACAGGGGGTGGGGAACACTGAAGCTTTCTTT. Its translation is CASSIQGVGNTEAFF. V is TRBV19 and J is TRBJ1-1, with 8 bases matching TRBD1. Looked up from germline, CDR1 is LNHDA and CDR2 is SQIVND (reference sequence). Trimming cost V 6 bases and J 1 base; bases outside gene matches: 7. CDR3 size: 15 residues.

The J gene is TRBJ2-1, the V gene TRBV7-2, with TRBD2 identical over 9 bases. The germline gives CDR1 SGHTA, CDR2 FQGNSA. CDR3 length: 16 residues. J gave up 9 bases and V 1 base, and 10 bases lay outside the gene matches. CDR3 bases: TGTGCCAGCAGCTTAGTCAGCGGGAGGTCTACAAGTGAGCAGTTCTTC. Amino acid sequence: CASSLVSGRSTSEQFF.

The V and J genes are TRBV6-5 and TRBJ1-2; 7 nucleotides agree with TRBD1. Germline assignment: CDR1 MNHEY and CDR2 SVGAGI. Trimming cost V 0 bases and J 3 bases; bases outside gene matches: 1. The CDR3 length is 14 residues. As DNA, the CDR3 is TGTGCCAGCAGTTACTCCGGGACAGACTATGGCTACACCTTC. Translation: CASSYSGTDYGYTF.

This clone occurred a few times. This chain uses TRBV27 with TRBJ1-1; no definite D call. This CDR3 contains 15 residues. The V end was cut by 0 bases, the J end by 2 bases, with 10 bases between. Germline V lookup: CDR1 MNHEY, CDR2 SMNVEV (reference sequence). In nucleotides, the CDR3 is TGTGCCAGCAGTTTATCTCTCCAGACAAACACTGAAGCTTTCTTT. Residues: CASSLSLQTNTEAFF.

The chain combines TRBV5-4 with TRBJ2-3; 8 positions match TRBD1. The CDR3 covers 15 residues. CDR1 and CDR2 (germline): SGHNT, YYREEE (reference sequence). The ends lost 0 bases at V and 1 base at J; junction bases unmatched: 1. CDR3 nucleotides: TGTGCCAGCAGCTTGGCACAGGGGGGCACAGATACGCAGTATTTT. Protein product: CASSLAQGGTDTQYF.

The chain is built from TRBV25-1 and TRBJ2-1; TRBD1 matches at 11 bases. Germline V CDR1 and CDR2: MGHDK, SYGVNS. V lost 1 base, J lost 7 bases, and 6 bases stayed unmatched. The CDR3 consists of 16 residues. The CDR3 spells CASSELLGTGGNEQFF. The CDR3 nucleotides are TGTGCCAGCAGTGAATTACTTGGGACAGGGGGGAATGAGCAGTTCTTC.

This clone has only a few counts. The V call is TRBV7-3, the J call TRBJ1-1; 11 positions match TRBD1. This CDR3 contains 14 residues. CDR1 SGHTA and CDR2 FQGTGA come from the germline V gene. V dropped 5 bases and J dropped 4; count of bases not matched to a gene: 3. The CDR3 spells CASSPGTGGTEAFF. Here the CDR3 DNA reads TGTGCCAGCAGCCCCGGGACAGGGGGCACTGAAGCTTTCTTT.

The chain has TRBV15 and TRBJ1-3, with 8 bases lining up with TRBD1. The junction had 2 bases not matched to a gene; V was cut back by 0 bases and J by 4 bases. This CDR3 has 15 residues. Germline V lookup: CDR1 LNHNV, CDR2 YYDKDF (reference sequence). Here the CDR3 reads CATSRDRTGGNTIYF. The CDR3 DNA follows: TGTGCCACCAGCAGAGATCGGACAGGGGGAAACACCATATATTTT.

V and J are TRBV12-5 and TRBJ2-7; a weak D match, TRBD1 (6 bases). Trimming pared 3 bases from V and 2 bases from J, leaving 23 bases between. CDR1 is LGHNT and CDR2 is FRNRAP in the germline V gene. This CDR3 is 18 amino acids long. DNA of the CDR3: TGTGCTAGTGGTTTTTGGAGAGACTCGGGACATTTAACCTACGAGCAGTACTTC. This sequence encodes CASGFWRDSGHLTYEQYF.

This chain connects TRBV5-1 to TRBJ2-1; TRBD2 matches 8 bases. V shed 2 bases and J 5 bases; nucleotides not matched to a gene: 6. The CDR3 is 15 amino acids. Looked up from germline, CDR1 is SGHRS and CDR2 is YFSETQ. CDR3 protein: CASSFREGGNNEQFF. The DNA of the CDR3 is TGCGCCAGCAGCTTTCGGGAGGGAGGGAACAATGAGCAGTTCTTC. Based on the CDR3 plus reference TRBV5-1 and TRBJ2-1, the full variable domain is KAGVTQTPRYLIKTRGQQVTLSCSPISGHRSVSWYQQTPGQGLQFLFEYFSETQRNKGNFPGRFSGRQFSNSRSEMNVSTLELGDSALYLCASSFREGGNNEQFFGPGTRLTVL.

This clone was counted between two and nine times. The chain joins TRBV5-1 to TRBJ2-7; maybe TRBD1 (5 bases). Trimming took off 1 base at V and 3 bases at J, with 14 bases between the two ends. The CDR3 has 15 residues. The germline gives CDR1 SGHRS, CDR2 YFSETQ. DNA for the CDR3: TGCGCCAGCAGCTTGATGGGTGGGGCCCACTACGAGCAGTACTTC. Amino acids: CASSLMGGAHYEQYF.